This record covers a single T cell receptor beta chain. The specificity of this receptor is unknown. Per-nucleotide qualities are absent, and no much larger clonotype sits a single base away. Participants in the prospective study were aged about 18 to 95 years, lived in about two dozen United States geographic areas, and enrolled through a virtual design. Cohort assignment in the prospective study relied on participant-reported clinical history from a screening survey and a study questionnaire. In the prospective study, whole blood, serum and a nasopharyngeal or oropharyngeal swab were collected from each participant by mobile phlebotomists. Prospective study participants could optionally give additional blood draws and questionnaires over a roughly 2-month period. Blood samples from the prospective study were shipped frozen or at room temperature prior to DNA extraction. The immunoSEQ Assay, a bias-controlled multiplex PCR, was used to amplify TCRbeta CDR3 regions from genomic DNA. Per the authors' processing: The number of nucleated cells in each sample was estimated from the amplification of reference gene primers within the assay. Sequence reads were collapsed and filtered to measure the absolute abundance of every unique TCRbeta CDR3 rearrangement. For each sample, productive Simpson clonality was calculated as the square root of Simpson's diversity index over productive rearrangements. Drawn from immuneACCESS, this table holds only the in-frame rearrangements with V and J called that TCRdb kept. Clones are partly lost; checked studies trace under half to an unresolved V gene and leave the rest unexplained. The V and J calls and clone size were taken over from that table, and D and trimming were inferred from the DNA. A total of about 230,000 clones appear in this sample, roughly 86% of them only once. The ten top clones hold roughly 4% of the sample.

Taken from the germline V gene (reference sequence), the CDR1 and CDR2 loops are DFQATT and SNEGSKA. Germline trimming amounts to 3 bases on V and 4 bases on J, with 5 as the count of junction bases outside the gene matches. The CDR3 runs 15 residues from the cysteine to the phenylalanine. CDR3 DNA only is kept here, 45 bases in frame from base 1. This entry is derived from a study of blood T cell repertoires in COVID-19 (dated by TCRdb to the early 2020s). About the full investigation: The collaborator samples originated in the United States, Italy and Spain and spanned the acute and convalescent phases of COVID-19. Where available, HLA class I and class II types were taken from metadata supplied by the sample provider and were not determined by assay-based typing. The dataset comprised deeply sampled blood TCRbeta repertoires from subjects exposed to, actively infected with, or recovered from COVID-19. Sample metadata almost always included a de-identified subject ID, COVID-19 status, age in years and sex. The material from the prospective study consisted of cDNA or gDNA derived from T cells, B-cell-depleted T cells, or PBMCs. The repertoires were made available in a free public database intended to serve as a resource for research on the immune response to SARS-CoV-2. The samples were drawn from two sources: the first 160 participants of the ongoing ImmuneRACE study, and 950 to 1,500 subjects contributed by 6 global collaborators. Overall study outcomes, separate from this receptor: The amount of clinical and demographic metadata varied by source and participant and was provided uncurated.

The source is a woman aged 25 to 39 with acute COVID-19. Recombination linked TRBV20-1 to TRBJ2-1; a stretch of 11 junction bases matches TRBD1. The sample comprised PBMCs or T cells enriched from blood (not recorded which). The sequenced DNA is TGCAGTGCTAGTGACGGGACAGGGGGTTACAATGAGCAGTTCTTC. It translates as CSASDGTGGYNEQFF.